These 20 T cell receptor beta chains came from one sample sequenced in a study of OX40 agonist ivuxolimab in advanced cancers. Sequencing used immunoSEQ multiplex PCR; TCRdb keeps in-frame clones, though not all of them. The data contain approximately 34,000 clones, nearly 90% of them singletons. This specimen consisted of CD4+ or CD8+ T cells sorted from blood, obtained in a trial of the OX40 agonist ivuxolimab. The receptors derive from an adult with an advanced solid tumor such as melanoma, head and neck, liver or kidney cancer.

Written as DNA, the CDR3 is TGCAGCGTTCTAGGGGGGGACACTGAAGCTTTCTTT. It specifies CSVLGGDTEAFF. The J gene is TRBJ1-1, the V gene TRBV29-1; TRBD1 is a possible D gene (6 bases). The CDR3 totals 12 residues. V was clipped by 5 bases and J by 3 bases, with 10 bases between them. CDR1 and CDR2 from the germline V gene are SQVTM and ANQGSEA.

The chain uses TRBV5-1 and TRBJ1-5, with a weak D call TRBD1 (5 bases). Germline-derived CDR1 and CDR2 are SGHRS and YFSETQ. This CDR3 region has 16 residues. With 4 bases removed from V and 3 bases from J, the gap between germline ends came to 17 bases. The CDR3 sequence is CASSLGRDGDNQPQHF. The CDR3 region has the DNA TGCGCCAGCAGCCTGGGAAGGGACGGAGACAATCAGCCCCAGCATTTT.

The chain links TRBV4-1 to TRBJ2-7; D may be TRBD1 (6 bases). The germline V and J ends were trimmed by 0 bases and 4 bases, with 16 bases remaining between them. The CDR3 length is 16 residues. Germline V gene sequence: CDR1 MGHRA, CDR2 YSYEKL. CDR3 nucleotides: TGCGCCAGCAGCCAAGACTCTAGCACAGGGAAGTACGAGCAGTACTTC. It encodes CASSQDSSTGKYEQYF.

The sample holds many counts of this clone. The chain recombines TRBV6-6 with TRBJ1-5; 9 bases are shared with TRBD1. J lost 0 bases, V lost 6 bases, and 3 bases had no gene match. This CDR3 spans 15 amino acids. The germline V gene encodes CDR1 MNHNY and CDR2 SVGAGI (reference sequence). The CDR3 DNA is TGTGCCAGCAGCCAGGACAGGGGTAGCAATCAGCCCCAGCATTTT. Translating it yields CASSQDRGSNQPQHF.

The V and J genes are TRBV7-8 and TRBJ1-5; D gene unclear. CDR1 is SGHVS, CDR2 FQNEAQ, per germline. The germline V and J ends were trimmed by 3 bases and 3 bases, with 15 bases remaining between them. CDR3 size: 16 residues. The CDR3 region is CASSFDEGVNNQPQHF. The CDR3 DNA sequence: TGTGCCAGCAGCTTTGATGAGGGAGTGAACAATCAGCCCCAGCATTTT.

The chain links TRBV9 to TRBJ2-5; tentative D call: TRBD1 (6 bases). CDR3 size: 15 residues. Trimming took off 0 bases at V and 1 base at J, with 10 bases between the two ends. Per germline, CDR1 SGDLS and CDR2 YYNGEE. The CDR3 sequence: CASSVAQGRQETQYF. The CDR3 DNA reads TGTGCCAGCAGCGTAGCTCAGGGGCGCCAAGAGACCCAGTACTTC. Variable domain in full (rest from reference TRBV9 and TRBJ2-5): DSGVTQTPKHLITATGQRVTLRCSPRSGDLSVYWYQQSLDQGLQFLIQYYNGEERAKGNILERFSAQQFPDLHSELNLSSLELGDSALYFCASSVAQGRQETQYFGPGTRLLVL.

This rearrangement joins TRBV4-1 to TRBJ1-5; perhaps TRBD1 as D (6 bases). V lost 0 bases to trimming and J lost 3 bases, with 9 bases between them. CDR1 is MGHRA, CDR2 YSYEKL, per germline. The CDR3 sequence is 15 residues long. This CDR3 is CASSQDTGFNQPQHF. The CDR3 DNA reads as TGCGCCAGCAGCCAAGATACAGGGTTCAATCAGCCCCAGCATTTT.

J is TRBJ2-5 and V is TRBV27; D remains ambiguous. V was pared by 6 bases and J by 5 bases, with 10 bases between. The germline V gene has CDR1 MNHEY and CDR2 SMNVEV (reference sequence). The CDR3 spans 12 residues. The CDR3 DNA sequence: TGTGCCAGCAGATCAGGCCGGGAGACCCAGTACTTC. Translating it yields CASRSGRETQYF.

This rearrangement joins TRBV4-3 to TRBJ1-6; 8 nucleotides align to TRBD1. This CDR3 is built from 16 residues. The J segment lost 7 bases and the V segment lost 3 bases, leaving 8 bases of the junction unmatched. Germline lookup yields CDR1 LGHNA and CDR2 YSLEER. CDR3 amino acids: CASSHQTGAFNSPLHF. DNA of the CDR3: TGCGCCAGCAGCCACCAGACAGGGGCCTTCAATTCACCCCTCCACTTT.

This chain connects TRBV30 to TRBJ2-2, with 9 nucleotides matching TRBD2. This CDR3 has 16 residues. After removal of 4 bases from V and 1 base from J, the junction contained 7 bases not matched to a gene. The germline CDR1 and CDR2 sequences are GTSNPN and SVGIG (reference sequence). CDR3 loop: CAWILAGSENTGELFF. DNA for the CDR3: TGTGCCTGGATTCTAGCGGGGTCTGAGAACACCGGGGAGCTGTTTTTT.

The CDR3 spells CASSQVSTGASYEQYF. The CDR3 coding sequence is TGCGCCAGCAGCCAAGTCTCCACCGGTGCTTCCTACGAGCAGTACTTC. J is TRBJ2-5 and V is TRBV4-1; D is undetermined. The J call may be wrong; the DNA end is better matched by TRBJ2-7. The CDR3 length is 16 residues. Germline CDR1 MGHRA, CDR2 YSYEKL.

The chain couples TRBV28 to TRBJ2-5, with a weak D call TRBD2 (6 bases). With 5 bases removed from V and 3 bases from J, the gap between germline ends came to 16 bases. The CDR3 has 15 amino acids. Germline assignment: CDR1 MDHEN and CDR2 SYDVKM. The CDR3 is CASSPTGLSEETQYF. The CDR3 DNA follows: TGTGCCAGCAGTCCCACGGGACTTAGCGAAGAGACCCAGTACTTC.

V usage is TRBV7-9 and J usage is TRBJ2-5; the D is unclear. V was shortened by 5 bases and J by 1 base, with 17 bases between the two germline ends. The CDR3 is 16 residues long. CDR1 and CDR2 (germline): SEHNR, FQNEAQ (reference sequence). The chain's CDR3 is CASSQSTPAFQETQYF. The CDR3 nucleotides read TGTGCCAGCAGCCAATCGACACCCGCGTTCCAAGAGACCCAGTACTTC. Drawing the rest from reference TRBV7-9 and TRBJ2-5, the complete variable domain is DTGVSQNPRHKITKRGQNVTFRCDPISEHNRLYWYRQTLGQGPEFLTYFQNEAQLEKSRLLSDRFSAERPKGSFSTLEIQRTEQGDSAMYLCASSQSTPAFQETQYFGPGTRLLVL.

The rearrangement joins TRBV9 to TRBJ2-3; possible D gene TRBD2, 6 bases. Per the germline V gene, CDR1 is SGDLS and CDR2 is YYNGEE. This CDR3 comprises 16 residues. V was trimmed by 2 bases and J by 2 bases, leaving 15 bases between them. The CDR3 DNA sequence: TGTGCCAGCAGCGTGGAGCTAGCGAGTAACACAGATACGCAGTATTTT. Its protein product is CASSVELASNTDTQYF.

The chain links TRBV10-3 to TRBJ1-2, with 10 bases identical to TRBD1. CDR1 is ENHRY and CDR2 is SYGVKD in the germline V gene. V was pared by 2 bases and J by 4 bases, with 4 bases of the junction left unmatched. The CDR3 is 15 residues long. CDR3 nucleotides: TGTGCCATCAGTGAGGGACAGGGGGTTCCCTATGGCTACACCTTC. Protein: CAISEGQGVPYGYTF.

This chain uses TRBV25-1 with TRBJ1-4; the D gene is possibly TRBD1 (5 bases). Trimming removed 4 bases from V and 8 bases from J, with 11 bases in between. The CDR3 loop spans 13 amino acids. Germline values: CDR1 MGHDK, CDR2 SYGVNS. The CDR3 DNA is TGTGCCAGCAGTGCTGGCAGGGCCGAAAAACTGTTTTTT. Translating it yields CASSAGRAEKLFF.

V and J are TRBV7-8 and TRBJ2-3; TRBD2 matches 7 bases. The J segment lost 4 bases and the V segment lost 0 bases, leaving 4 bases of the junction unmatched. This CDR3 is 15 amino acids long. Germline loops: CDR1 SGHVS, CDR2 FQNEAQ. Here the CDR3 DNA reads TGTGCCAGCAGCTTAGCTCTGGGAGGGTCAGATACGCAGTATTTT. Its protein product is CASSLALGGSDTQYF.

Here the CDR3 DNA reads TGTGCCAGCAGCTTAGGGAGCAGGGGCCTGGAAGGCTACACCTTC. Residues: CASSLGSRGLEGYTF. The chain has TRBV7-8 and TRBJ1-2; weak D call: TRBD1 (6 bases). Germline V gene sequence: CDR1 SGHVS, CDR2 FQNEAQ. The CDR3 extends over 15 amino acids. V lost 1 base, J lost 8 bases, and 17 bases lay in between.

The V gene is TRBV30, the J gene TRBJ2-5; the D gene is possibly TRBD2 (6 bases). Germline V lookup: CDR1 GTSNPN, CDR2 SVGIG (reference sequence). V gave up 8 bases and J gave up 7 bases, with 38 bases separating them. There are 19 residues in the CDR3. The CDR3 DNA reads as TGTGCCGGCCGGACCGATACGAGCCACCCACCGACCTTGGGGGGGACCCAGTACTTC. Translated, it gives CAGRTDTSHPPTLGGTQYF.

There are a few counts of this clone. The rearrangement uses TRBV6-6 and TRBJ1-2; 9 positions agree with TRBD1. V shed 2 bases, J shed 7 bases, and the junction held 5 bases outside the gene matches. CDR3 length: 14 residues. CDR1 and CDR2 (germline): MNHNY, SVGAGI (reference sequence). CDR3 in amino acids: CASSYPGTGPGYTF. CDR3 bases: TGTGCCAGCAGTTACCCCGGGACAGGGCCTGGCTACACCTTC.